A single TCR beta chain is shown here with its context. It has no known antigen specificity. Per-base qualities were not stored, and no clone one base away is much larger. Receptor amplification or capture employed the immunoSEQ multiplex PCR assay. RNA was extracted from all samples and reverse transcribed into cDNA, which served as template for TCR sequencing. First-strand cDNA was synthesized using SuperScript III with a 2:1 mix of oligo-dT and random hexamers. A synthetic immune receptor repertoire was used to measure amplification bias, and any remaining bias was corrected computationally. The published analysis was carried out like this. Raw reads were preprocessed to remove errors, and CDR3 was defined by IMGT conventions from the conserved cysteine to phenylalanine. Clonality was computed by normalizing Shannon entropy by log2 of the number of productive unique TCRs and subtracting the result from 1. Scalp TCRbeta sequences were cross-referenced with sorted blood CD4 and CD8 repertoires so that the CD4 or CD8 identity of scalp clones could be inferred. TCRdb's version of the immuneACCESS table is confined to in-frame rearrangements and falls short of the full clone set. An unresolved V gene accounts for under half of the shortfall where checked; the remainder is of unknown origin. V, J and clone size were drawn from that table, and D and trimming were deduced from the DNA. The sample table lists approximately 150,000 clones, 60% to 75% of them with a count of one. Of the sample, 14% falls within the top ten clones.

The meaning of the sample's time point label: roughly 24 weeks on oral tofacitinib. This sample's treatment or condition label indicates: oral pan-JAK inhibitor, 5-10 mg twice daily. Peripheral blood and lesional scalp punch biopsies were obtained from patients with alopecia areata. PBMCs were separated by density centrifugation and stained for CD3, CD4 and CD8, after which CD4+ and CD8+ T cells were sorted on a FACSAria. This entry belongs to a study of CD8+ T cells in alopecia areata (dated by TCRdb to 2016 to 2018). A note on the overall study: The treated patients, all with moderate-to-severe alopecia areata, were enrolled in an open-label pilot trial of oral tofacitinib given at 5 to 10 mg twice daily. High-throughput TCRbeta sequencing was used to examine T cell clonal expansion in alopecia areata in both the C3H/HeJ mouse model and human patients. Tofacitinib-treated patients had biopsies at baseline and at 4 and 24 weeks of treatment, with a later scalp biopsy in several patients. Human TCRbeta sequencing covered scalp tissue and sorted CD4+ and CD8+ peripheral blood T cells from patchy and totalis/universalis alopecia areata patients and healthy controls. RNA was extracted with the PAXgene miRNA kit for fixed scalp, the miRNeasy kit for PBMCs, and the RNeasy kit for mouse skin. Clonality in the scalp was compared among normal scalp (n=4), patchy alopecia areata scalp (n=8), and alopecia totalis/universalis scalp (n=8). immunoSEQ multiplex PCR using 35 Vbeta forward primers and 13 Jbeta reverse primers was used to amplify TCRbeta CDR3 regions. Tofacitinib was administered for 6 to 18 months, and 6 months of follow-up off drug were then conducted to assess delayed response and recurrence. Disease severity in treated patients was measured with the SALT score, which quantifies the percentage of affected scalp surface area.

Per the germline V gene, MNHEY is the CDR1 and SVGAGI is the CDR2. The CDR3, from cysteine to phenylalanine, totals 14 residues. Only the CDR3 DNA stays, 42 bases, in frame from base 1. V lost 5 bases and J lost 7 bases; the stretch between them is 14 bases long. Summary of the overall study and its limitations: During tofacitinib treatment, many expanded lesional clones stuck around in both scalp and blood, and this persistence may partly explain why relapse happens after treatment is stopped. Tofacitinib significantly lowered scalp clonality and the number of expanded CD8+ clones among the top 100 scalp clones. Scalp TCR repertoire analysis is complicated because resident alphabeta T cells in normal human skin are also sequenced, whereas mouse skin is dominated by gammadelta T cells. Compared with normal scalp, lesional scalp had higher clonality and more expanded CD8+ clones, particularly in alopecia totalis/universalis, a pattern that suggests antigenic drive. Compared with mice, TCR sequences shared between patients were less clear, possibly partly because of HLA diversity across the patient population. The treated cohort was small, with a single nonresponder, so links between baseline CD8+ expansion and response need larger studies.

Source: CD4+ T cells sorted from blood, taken at week 24, from a patient treated with tofacitinib. The chain links TRBV6-5 with TRBJ1-4; the best D guess is TRBD1, with 6 bases matching. The source of this sequence is a human donor with alopecia areata. The DNA sequence is TGTGCCAGCAGTCAACCGGGACACTCTGAAAAACTGTTTTTT. Translated, this is CASSQPGHSEKLFF.